What follows are 29 T cell receptor beta chains derived from one specimen sequenced in a study of regulatory T cells in long-lasting Graves disease. For TCR beta, libraries came from iRepertoire HTBI primers and Arm-PCR of CDR3 regions. Via MiXCR, TCRdb re-called the multiplex PCR reads, giving one row per CDR3 protein. The table records 200,000 to 250,000 distinct CDR3 sequences, less than 20% of them present only once. Noted time point: newly diagnosed GD, antithyroid drugs for less than 3 months. The TCR library was made from RNA extracted from PBMCs. The same sample was also studied in work on T cells in Graves' hyperthyroidism and ophthalmopathy.

The sequences come from peripheral blood mononuclear cells (PBMCs), collected at new diagnosis, from a patient treated with antithyroid drugs. The receptors were sampled from a woman in her twenties or thirties with Graves disease.

This clonotype was seen repeatedly, ten times or more. The chain joins TRBV6-1 to TRBJ1-6; D is undetermined. CDR3 size: 15 residues. V was cut by 6 bases and J by 10 bases, with 19 bases left in between. Germline-derived CDR1 and CDR2 are MNHNS and SASEGT. This chain's CDR3 is CASSPGLQDGSPLHF. CDR3 DNA sequence: TGTGCCAGCAGCCCAGGACTGCAGGATGGGTCACCCCTCCACTTT.

This clonotype was found many times. The rearrangement joins TRBV20-1 to TRBJ2-7, with 9 positions matching TRBD1. The ends lost 6 bases at V and 0 bases at J; junction bases unmatched: 6. Germline assignment: CDR1 DFQATT and CDR2 SNEGSKA (reference sequence). CDR3 length: 14 amino acids. The CDR3 region is CSAPGQGSSYEQYF. The CDR3 nucleotides read TGCAGTGCCCCGGGACAGGGTAGCTCCTACGAGCAGTACTTC.

V is TRBV10-3 and J is TRBJ2-1; weak D call: TRBD2 (6 bases). The germline V gene encodes CDR1 ENHRY and CDR2 SYGVKD. The V end lost 10 bases, the J end lost 5 bases, and 12 bases lay between the germline ends. The CDR3 contains 12 residues. CDR3 in amino acids: CANSGLNNEQFF. For the CDR3, the DNA is TGTGCCAATTCGGGACTGAACAATGAGCAGTTCTTC.

This clonotype showed up many times. V is TRBV27 and J is TRBJ2-3, with TRBD1 matching over 7 bases. The germline V gene has CDR1 MNHEY and CDR2 SMNVEV (reference sequence). There are 17 residues in the CDR3. Trimming at V came to 6 bases and at J to 4 bases, leaving 16 bases not matched to a gene. CDR3 in amino acids: CASSSTLDGTASDTQYF. In DNA, the CDR3 is TGTGCCAGCAGCTCCACTTTAGACGGGACAGCCTCAGATACGCAGTATTTT.

Ten or more counts support this clonotype. V gene TRBV2 combines with J gene TRBJ1-4; D is undetermined. CDR3 length equals 14 residues. Germline assignment: CDR1 SNHLY and CDR2 FYNNEI. Trimming removed 8 bases at V and 6 bases at J, with 16 bases between. Here the CDR3 DNA reads TGTGCCAGCTTCCGATTGGGGTTGGATGAAAAACTGTTTTTT. It is translated as CASFRLGLDEKLFF.

The gene calls are TRBV11-3 and TRBJ1-4, with unresolved D. The CDR3 is 15 residues long. V was clipped by 5 bases and J by 7 bases, with 17 bases between them. Germline values: CDR1 SGHNT, CDR2 YENEEA. The DNA of the CDR3 is TGTGCCAGCAGCCCTCGGGGAGCCGGCATTGAAAAACTGTTTTTT. As protein: CASSPRGAGIEKLFF.

Ten or more counts support this clonotype. This chain joins TRBV12-5 and TRBJ2-7; D unresolved. The length of the CDR3 is 13 residues. Trimming stripped 2 bases from V and 10 bases from J, with 15 bases between. Germline loops: CDR1 LGHNT, CDR2 FRNRAP. The CDR3 DNA reads as TGTGCTAGTGGTTTGAAGGCCGAAGTCGCACAGTACTTC. This encodes CASGLKAEVAQYF.

This clonotype appeared many times. The chain has TRBV19 and TRBJ1-6; TRBD1 might be the D (6 bases). The CDR3 contains 16 residues. Germline V gene data show CDR1 as LNHDA and CDR2 as SQIVND (reference sequence). V gave up 4 bases and J gave up 8 bases, with 18 bases separating them. CDR3 bases: TGTGCCAGTAGTACACGGCCCTTCCCAGGGGATTCACCCCTCCACTTT. This gives the protein CASSTRPFPGDSPLHF.

This clonotype was detected ten times or more. A single base separates this from a much larger clone, so it may be a read error. The chain has TRBV12-3 or TRBV12-4 and TRBJ1-2; no clear D. This CDR3 has 12 amino acids. The CDR3 DNA is TGTACCAGCAGTTTACAGCAGGTCCACTACACCTTC. Protein sequence: CTSSLQQVHYTF.

This sequence joins TRBV20-1 and TRBJ2-3, with D tentatively TRBD1 (6 bases). The length of the CDR3 is 15 residues. CDR1 DFQATT and CDR2 SNEGSKA come from the germline V gene (reference sequence). The germline V and J ends were trimmed by 3 bases and 3 bases, with 16 bases remaining between them. The CDR3 nucleotides read TGCAGTGCTAGGCAGGGGATGGTAGGGACAGATACGCAGTATTTT. This sequence encodes CSARQGMVGTDTQYF.

This sequence joins TRBV11-3 and TRBJ1-2, with 9 bases fitting TRBD1. Germline V gene sequence: CDR1 SGHNT, CDR2 YENEEA. J gave up 6 bases and V 3 bases, and 11 bases lay outside the gene matches. The CDR3 has 16 amino acids. Here the CDR3 reads CASSFPGTGKGDGYTF. The CDR3 DNA sequence: TGTGCCAGCAGCTTCCCCGGGACAGGGAAGGGCGATGGCTACACCTTC. The whole variable domain, filled in from reference TRBV11-3 and TRBJ1-2, reads EAGVVQSPRYKIIEKKQPVAFWCNPISGHNTLYWYLQNLGQGPELLIRYENEEAVDDSQLPKDRFSAERLKGVDSTLKIQPAELGDSAVYLCASSFPGTGKGDGYTFGSGTRLTVV.

This clonotype was detected once. The chain employs TRBV10-3 and TRBJ2-3; TRBD2 aligns across 12 bases. J lost 5 bases, V lost 7 bases, and 4 bases had no gene match. The germline V gene has CDR1 ENHRY and CDR2 SYGVKD. The CDR3 totals 14 residues. The CDR3 is CAITAGLAGDTQYF. In nucleotides, the CDR3 is TGTGCCATCACGGCGGGACTAGCGGGAGATACGCAGTATTTT.

Ten or more counts support this clonotype. The chain combines TRBV20-1 with TRBJ2-7; 15 positions match TRBD2. The CDR3 is made up of 14 amino acids. Losses at the gene ends were 4 bases for V and 7 bases for J; bases not matched to a gene: 5. CDR1 DFQATT and CDR2 SNEGSKA come from the germline V gene (reference sequence). CDR3 region: CSAITGLAGGEQYF. DNA of the CDR3: TGCAGTGCTATCACGGGACTAGCGGGGGGAGAGCAGTACTTC.

This clonotype was counted many times. The V and J genes are TRBV11-2 and TRBJ2-7; TRBD2 is a possible D gene (6 bases). Looked up from germline, CDR1 is SGHAT and CDR2 is FQNNGV. This CDR3 is 13 amino acids long. V was trimmed by 4 bases and J by 0 bases, leaving 7 bases between them. The CDR3 bases are TGTGCCAGCAGCTACGGGGGCTCCTACGAGCAGTACTTC. Amino acids: CASSYGGSYEQYF. Variable domain in full (rest from reference TRBV11-2 and TRBJ2-7): EAGVAQSPRYKIIEKRQSVAFWCNPISGHATLYWYQQILGQGPKLLIQFQNNGVVDDSQLPKDRFSAERLKGVDSTLKIQPAKLEDSAVYLCASSYGGSYEQYFGPGTRLTVT.

This clonotype was seen at least ten times. J is TRBJ2-7 and V is TRBV27, with D possibly TRBD1 on 5 matching bases. Germline V CDR1 and CDR2: MNHEY, SMNVEV (reference sequence). The CDR3 length is 13 residues. V was shortened by 6 bases and J by 5 bases, with 14 bases between the two germline ends. In nucleotides, the CDR3 is TGTGCCAGCAGCACAGGTCCCACCCACGAGCAGTACTTC. Translation: CASSTGPTHEQYF.

This clonotype has ten or more counts. V and J are TRBV20-1 and TRBJ1-2; 8 bases map to TRBD1. J gave up 7 bases and V 1 base, and 2 bases lay outside the gene matches. The CDR3 has 12 residues. Germline V CDR1 and CDR2: DFQATT, SNEGSKA (reference sequence). The CDR3: CSARGQGAGYTF. The CDR3 nucleotides read TGCAGTGCTAGAGGGCAGGGGGCTGGCTACACCTTC.

With respect to this clonotype: One end of the junction does not line up with germline, which may come from a read error. CDR3 protein: CAISSSSGTTGETQYF. CDR3 DNA sequence: TGTGCCATCAGCTCCTCGTCGGGGACAACAGGAGAGACCCAGTACTTC. This chain uses TRBV7-9 with TRBJ2-5; a weak D match, TRBD1 (6 bases). The CDR3 has 16 residues. The V gene's germline CDR1 is SEHNR and CDR2 FQNEAQ (reference sequence).

This clonotype came up many times. The chain links TRBV6-1 to TRBJ1-2; D is ambiguous. The germline CDR1 and CDR2 sequences are MNHNS and SASEGT. V lost 2 bases and J 4 bases, leaving 11 bases between the germline ends. There are 14 residues in the CDR3. The CDR3 DNA reads TGTGCCAGCAGTGAATATAGAAATTCCTATGGCTACACCTTC. It translates to CASSEYRNSYGYTF.

In its sample, this clonotype was seen many times. The chain joins TRBV15 to TRBJ2-6, with D uncertain. Germline V gene data show CDR1 as LNHNV and CDR2 as YYDKDF (reference sequence). The CDR3 length is 15 residues. The ends were cut back, 3 bases at V and 0 bases at J, with 6 bases in the middle. The CDR3 protein is CATSSSGSGANVLTF. The CDR3 nucleotides read TGTGCCACCAGCAGTTCCGGCTCTGGGGCCAACGTCCTGACTTTC.

In this sample, this clonotype turned up many times. This sequence joins TRBV6-2 or TRBV6-3 and TRBJ2-3; D tentatively fits TRBD1 or TRBD2 (5 bases each). V was pared by 7 bases and J by 5 bases, with 7 bases between. The CDR3 runs 11 residues. From germline, CDR1 is MNHEY and CDR2 SVGEGT. DNA of the CDR3: TGTGCCAGCACTGGGGGAGATACGCAGTATTTT. Residues: CASTGGDTQYF.

This clonotype has at least ten counts. The gene calls are TRBV9 and TRBJ2-7; D ambiguous. Trimming stripped 0 bases from V and 2 bases from J, with 12 bases between. CDR3 length: 15 amino acids. Germline values: CDR1 SGDLS, CDR2 YYNGEE. CDR3 loop: CASSVGGSTTYEQYF. The CDR3 DNA follows: TGTGCCAGCAGCGTAGGTGGGTCGACAACCTACGAGCAGTACTTC.

This clonotype was seen repeatedly, ten times or more. The chain has TRBV12-3 or TRBV12-4 and TRBJ1-5; the D gene is possibly TRBD1 (6 bases). The CDR3 consists of 14 residues. Trimming left V 5 bases short and J 4 bases short, with 12 bases between. This CDR3 reads CASSPNRDNQPQHF. CDR3 nucleotides: TGTGCCAGCAGTCCCAACAGGGATAATCAGCCCCAGCATTTT.

This clonotype appeared many times. This sequence joins TRBV12-3 or TRBV12-4 and TRBJ1-4; 10 positions agree with TRBD1. Trimming cost V 6 bases and J 8 bases; bases outside gene matches: 9. The CDR3 extends over 15 amino acids. The CDR3 DNA reads as TGTGCCAGCAGGCCGGCCGGACAGGGGGGGGAAAAACTGTTTTTT. Amino acids: CASRPAGQGGEKLFF.

This clonotype was detected ten times or more. This sequence joins TRBV28 and TRBJ2-1; 15 nucleotides align to TRBD2. This CDR3 has 16 amino acids. V was pared by 6 bases and J by 1 base, with 1 base of the junction left unmatched. Per the germline V gene, CDR1 is MDHEN and CDR2 is SYDVKM. CDR3 loop: CASRGLAGGSYNEQFF. The CDR3 DNA sequence: TGTGCCAGCAGGGGACTAGCGGGGGGTTCCTACAATGAGCAGTTCTTC.

In this sample, this clonotype turned up many times. The CDR3 protein is CASSQTLGFADTQYF. The CDR3 DNA follows: TGCGCCAGCAGCCAGACGCTAGGGTTCGCAGATACGCAGTATTTT. The chain carries TRBV4-1 and TRBJ2-3, with no clear D. V dropped 3 bases and J dropped 4 bases, with 14 bases sitting between them. CDR3 length equals 15 residues. Looked up from germline, CDR1 is MGHRA and CDR2 is YSYEKL.

In this sample, this clonotype turned up many times. This chain connects TRBV9 to TRBJ2-5; D not resolved. This CDR3 comprises 15 residues. Germline loops: CDR1 SGDLS, CDR2 YYNGEE. Trimming pared 0 bases from V and 5 bases from J, leaving 14 bases between. CDR3 sequence: CASSVAVMQAETQYF. The CDR3 DNA follows: TGTGCCAGCAGCGTAGCGGTCATGCAGGCGGAGACCCAGTACTTC.

This clonotype was observed at least ten times. The chain carries TRBV11-2 and TRBJ1-5, with D perhaps matching TRBD1 (5 bases). Per germline, CDR1 SGHAT and CDR2 FQNNGV. The CDR3 contains 15 residues. The ends were cut back, 5 bases at V and 2 bases at J, with 13 bases in the middle. The CDR3 DNA reads TGTGCCAGCAGCCAAGGGGATCTCGGCAATCAGCCCCAGCATTTT. Encoded protein: CASSQGDLGNQPQHF.

The CDR3 is CASSEQDRRFYPLNTEAFF. In nucleotides, the CDR3 is TGTGCCAGCAGCGAGCAAGACAGGCGATTTTACCCCCTGAACACTGAAGCTTTCTTT. The chain couples TRBV6-1 to TRBJ1-1; D may be TRBD1 (6 bases). Germline V gene data show CDR1 as MNHNS and CDR2 as SASEGT. V shed 6 bases and J shed 0 bases, with 26 bases lying between them. The CDR3 sequence is 19 residues long.

The chain combines TRBV7-9 with TRBJ2-3, with 9 bases identical to TRBD1. The V gene end was trimmed by 5 bases and the J gene end by 0 bases; junction bases not matched to a gene: 18. The germline gives CDR1 SEHNR, CDR2 FQNEAQ (reference sequence). CDR3 length: 20 amino acids. DNA for the CDR3: TGTGCCAGCAGCCCCGGGACAGGGAAAACAAAGCGGGGTAGCACAGATACGCAGTATTTT. Its protein product is CASSPGTGKTKRGSTDTQYF.